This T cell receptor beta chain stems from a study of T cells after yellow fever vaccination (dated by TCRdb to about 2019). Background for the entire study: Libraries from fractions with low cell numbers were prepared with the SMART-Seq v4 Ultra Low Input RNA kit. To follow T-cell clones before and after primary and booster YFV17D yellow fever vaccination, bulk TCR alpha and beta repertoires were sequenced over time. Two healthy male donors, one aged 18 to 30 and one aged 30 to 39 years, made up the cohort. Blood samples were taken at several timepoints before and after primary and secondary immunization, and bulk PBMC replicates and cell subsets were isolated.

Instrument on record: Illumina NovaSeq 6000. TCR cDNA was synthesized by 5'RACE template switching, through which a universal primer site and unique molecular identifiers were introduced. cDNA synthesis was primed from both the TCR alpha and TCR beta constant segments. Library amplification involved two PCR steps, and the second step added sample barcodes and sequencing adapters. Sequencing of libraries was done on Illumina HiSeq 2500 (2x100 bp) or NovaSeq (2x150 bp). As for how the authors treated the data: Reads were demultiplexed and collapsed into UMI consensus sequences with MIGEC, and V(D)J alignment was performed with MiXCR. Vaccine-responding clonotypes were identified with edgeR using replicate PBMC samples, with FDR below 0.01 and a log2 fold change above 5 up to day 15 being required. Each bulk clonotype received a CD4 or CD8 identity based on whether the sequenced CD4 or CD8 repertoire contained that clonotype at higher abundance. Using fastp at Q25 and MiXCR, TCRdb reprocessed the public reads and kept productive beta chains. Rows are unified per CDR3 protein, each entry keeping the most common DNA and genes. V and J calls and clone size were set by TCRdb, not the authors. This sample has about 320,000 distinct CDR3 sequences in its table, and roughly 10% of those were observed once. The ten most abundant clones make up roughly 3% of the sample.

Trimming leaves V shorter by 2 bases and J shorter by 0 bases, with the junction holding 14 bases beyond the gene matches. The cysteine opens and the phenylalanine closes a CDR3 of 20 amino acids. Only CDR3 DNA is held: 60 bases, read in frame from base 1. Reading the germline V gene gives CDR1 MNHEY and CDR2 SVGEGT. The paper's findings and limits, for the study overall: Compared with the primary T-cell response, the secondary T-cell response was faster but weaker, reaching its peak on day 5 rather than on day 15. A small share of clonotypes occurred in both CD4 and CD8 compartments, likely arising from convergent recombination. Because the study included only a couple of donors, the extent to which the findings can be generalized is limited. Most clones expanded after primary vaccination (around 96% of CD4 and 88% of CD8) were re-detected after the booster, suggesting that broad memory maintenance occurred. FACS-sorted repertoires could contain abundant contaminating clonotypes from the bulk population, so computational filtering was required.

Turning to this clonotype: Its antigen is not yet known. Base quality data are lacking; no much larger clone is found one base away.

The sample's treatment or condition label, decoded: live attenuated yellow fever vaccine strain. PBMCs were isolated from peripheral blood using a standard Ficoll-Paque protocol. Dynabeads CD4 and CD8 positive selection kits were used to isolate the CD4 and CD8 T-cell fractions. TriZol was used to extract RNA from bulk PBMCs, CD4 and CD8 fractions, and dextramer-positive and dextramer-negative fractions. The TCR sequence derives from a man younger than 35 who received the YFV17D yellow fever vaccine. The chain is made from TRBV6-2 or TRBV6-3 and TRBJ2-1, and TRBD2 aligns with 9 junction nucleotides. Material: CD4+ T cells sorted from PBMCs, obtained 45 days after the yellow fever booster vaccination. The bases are TGTGCCAGCAGTTACCCGATAGGAGCGGGGGGCCCTAGCTCCTACAATGAGCAGTTCTTC. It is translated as CASSYPIGAGGPSSYNEQFF.